A selection of T cell receptor beta chains follows, all from one sample in a study of PD-L1 blockade in urothelial cancer. TCRdb's table, derived via immunoSEQ multiplex PCR, lists solely in-frame clones and lacks some. In the table there are about 90,000 clones, roughly 90% of which are singletons. The sequencing here drew on PBMCs, taken around atezolizumab (anti-PD-L1) treatment. The receptor source for this set is a man aged 55 to 70 with urothelial cancer. CDR3s include the opening cysteine and the closing phenylalanine or tryptophan. D genes are given only for firm matches. Where a row states a size, it is once, few, many or the class of an expanded clone; other rows omit it.

clone_size: NA; d_call: TRBD1; j_call: TRBJ1-5; v_call: TRBV11-1; cdr3_length: 15; cdr3_aa: CASSLGTTGDQPQHF; cdr3_nt: TGTGCCAGCAGCTTAGGCACTACAGGGGACCAGCCCCAGCATTTT
clone_size: NA; d_call: NA; j_call: TRBJ1-5; v_call: TRBV19; cdr3_length: 12; cdr3_aa: CASSIQGLGQHF; cdr3_nt: TGTGCCAGTAGTATTCAGGGGTTAGGTCAACATTTT
clone_size: NA; d_call: TRBD1; j_call: TRBJ2-3; v_call: TRBV30; cdr3_length: 12; cdr3_aa: CAWSVQGDTQYF; cdr3_nt: TGTGCCTGGAGTGTACAGGGGGATACGCAGTATTTT
clone_size: NA; d_call: NA; j_call: TRBJ2-6; v_call: TRBV28; cdr3_length: 14; cdr3_aa: CASSSPLGANVLTF; cdr3_nt: TGTGCCAGCAGTTCCCCCCTGGGGGCCAACGTCCTGACTTTC
clone_size: NA; d_call: NA; j_call: TRBJ1-4; v_call: TRBV6-6; cdr3_length: 11; cdr3_aa: CATGDREKLFF; cdr3_nt: TGTGCCACAGGGGACCGTGAAAAACTGTTTTTT
clone_size: once; d_call: NA; j_call: TRBJ2-5; v_call: TRBV2; cdr3_length: 11; cdr3_aa: CASRTGETQYF; cdr3_nt: TGTGCCAGCAGGACGGGGGAGACCCAGTACTTC
clone_size: NA; d_call: NA; j_call: TRBJ1-2; v_call: TRBV7-3; cdr3_length: 15; cdr3_aa: CASSLSVAGLYGYTF; cdr3_nt: TGTGCCAGCAGCTTAAGTGTGGCGGGGCTTTATGGCTACACCTTC
clone_size: NA; d_call: TRBD2; j_call: TRBJ2-3; v_call: TRBV5-6; cdr3_length: 17; cdr3_aa: CASSLAGLATSTDTQYF; cdr3_nt: TGTGCCAGCAGCTTGGCGGGACTAGCGACTAGCACAGATACGCAGTATTTT
clone_size: NA; d_call: TRBD2; j_call: TRBJ2-3; v_call: TRBV5-1; cdr3_length: 16; cdr3_aa: CASSLADSGGTDTQYF; cdr3_nt: TGCGCCAGCAGCTTGGCGGATAGCGGGGGCACAGATACGCAGTATTTT
clone_size: NA; d_call: TRBD2; j_call: TRBJ2-3; v_call: TRBV6-6; cdr3_length: 16; cdr3_aa: CASSSGTSRRTDTQYF; cdr3_nt: TGTGCCAGCAGTTCCGGGACTAGCAGACGGACAGATACGCAGTATTTT
clone_size: NA; d_call: NA; j_call: TRBJ2-3; v_call: TRBV6-1; cdr3_length: 15; cdr3_aa: CASPPFLRSTDTQYF; cdr3_nt: TGTGCCAGCCCCCCATTCCTGCGGAGCACAGATACGCAGTATTTT
clone_size: NA; d_call: TRBD2; j_call: TRBJ2-2; v_call: TRBV19; cdr3_length: 17; cdr3_aa: CASSIVRGGANTGELFF; cdr3_nt: TGTGCCAGTAGTATAGTACGGGGGGGGGCCAACACCGGGGAGCTGTTTTTT
clone_size: once; d_call: NA; j_call: TRBJ1-5; v_call: TRBV7-2; cdr3_length: 15; cdr3_aa: CASSSNTGGNQPQHF; cdr3_nt: TGTGCCAGCAGCTCCAACACGGGGGGCAATCAGCCCCAGCATTTT
clone_size: NA; d_call: NA; j_call: TRBJ2-3; v_call: TRBV7-8; cdr3_length: 15; cdr3_aa: CASSLRRLLTDTQYF; cdr3_nt: TGTGCCAGCAGCCTCCGCAGGCTTCTCACAGATACGCAGTATTTT
clone_size: NA; d_call: TRBD2; j_call: TRBJ2-7; v_call: TRBV28; cdr3_length: 14; cdr3_aa: CALRGSGSSNEQYF; cdr3_nt: TGTGCCTTACGCGGGAGCGGGAGTAGTAACGAGCAGTACTTC
clone_size: NA; d_call: TRBD1; j_call: TRBJ2-1; v_call: TRBV13; cdr3_length: 15; cdr3_aa: CASSRWGTAYNEQFF; cdr3_nt: TGTGCCAGCAGCCGCTGGGGGACAGCATACAATGAGCAGTTCTTC
clone_size: NA; d_call: TRBD1; j_call: TRBJ2-5; v_call: TRBV6-6; cdr3_length: 14; cdr3_aa: CASSWGQLQETQYF; cdr3_nt: TGTGCCAGCAGTTGGGGACAGCTCCAAGAGACCCAGTACTTC
clone_size: NA; d_call: NA; j_call: TRBJ1-5; v_call: TRBV7-2; cdr3_length: 16; cdr3_aa: CASSLSVGVANQPQHF; cdr3_nt: TGTGCCAGCAGCTTATCTGTCGGGGTGGCAAATCAGCCCCAGCATTTT
clone_size: NA; d_call: TRBD2; j_call: TRBJ2-7; v_call: TRBV6-5; cdr3_length: 13; cdr3_aa: CATPWAGAGEQYF; cdr3_nt: TGTGCCACCCCTTGGGCGGGAGCCGGCGAGCAGTACTTC
clone_size: NA; d_call: NA; j_call: TRBJ2-7; v_call: TRBV21-1; cdr3_length: 14; cdr3_aa: CASPGLLVSYEQYF; cdr3_nt: TGTGCCAGCCCGGGACTCCTCGTCTCCTACGAGCAGTACTTC
clone_size: NA; d_call: NA; j_call: TRBJ2-7; v_call: TRBV7-8; cdr3_length: 16; cdr3_aa: CASSLLRGAIRGEQYF; cdr3_nt: TGTGCCAGCAGCTTATTACGGGGGGCAATTAGAGGCGAGCAGTACTTC
clone_size: NA; d_call: NA; j_call: TRBJ2-5; v_call: TRBV29-1; cdr3_length: 16; cdr3_aa: CSVKGETGPYQETQYF; cdr3_nt: TGCAGCGTAAAGGGCGAGACAGGCCCGTACCAAGAGACCCAGTACTTC
clone_size: NA; d_call: NA; j_call: TRBJ2-7; v_call: TRBV5-6; cdr3_length: 13; cdr3_aa: CASSLQLNYEQYF; cdr3_nt: TGTGCCAGCAGCTTGCAGTTAAACTACGAGCAGTACTTC
clone_size: NA; d_call: NA; j_call: TRBJ2-7; v_call: TRBV27; cdr3_length: 16; cdr3_aa: CASSFLGQGIGYEQYF; cdr3_nt: TGTGCCAGCAGTTTTCTTGGCCAGGGAATCGGCTACGAGCAGTACTTC
clone_size: NA; d_call: NA; j_call: TRBJ1-1; v_call: TRBV25-1; cdr3_length: 14; cdr3_aa: CASSAEGFHLGAFF; cdr3_nt: TGTGCCAGCAGTGCGGAGGGCTTCCATTTAGGAGCTTTCTTT
clone_size: NA; d_call: TRBD2; j_call: TRBJ2-7; v_call: TRBV2; cdr3_length: 14; cdr3_aa: CASSELAGVYEQYF; cdr3_nt: TGTGCCAGCAGTGAGTTAGCGGGGGTCTACGAGCAGTACTTC
clone_size: NA; d_call: TRBD1; j_call: TRBJ1-2; v_call: TRBV4-3; cdr3_length: 14; cdr3_aa: CASSQALTGDGYTF; cdr3_nt: TGCGCCAGCAGCCAAGCCCTTACAGGGGATGGCTACACCTTC
clone_size: NA; d_call: NA; j_call: TRBJ2-5; v_call: TRBV21-1; cdr3_length: 13; cdr3_aa: CASTQREGVTQYF; cdr3_nt: TGTGCCAGCACCCAACGCGAGGGTGTGACCCAGTACTTC
clone_size: NA; d_call: TRBD2; j_call: TRBJ2-5; v_call: TRBV7-2; cdr3_length: 15; cdr3_aa: CASSLGLATQETQYF; cdr3_nt: TGTGCCAGCAGCCTTGGACTAGCGACTCAAGAGACCCAGTACTTC
clone_size: NA; d_call: NA; j_call: TRBJ1-4; v_call: TRBV19; cdr3_length: 18; cdr3_aa: CASSSPRPGGATNEKLFF; cdr3_nt: TGTGCCAGTAGTTCCCCTCGACCCGGGGGAGCAACTAATGAAAAACTGTTTTTT
clone_size: NA; d_call: TRBD2; j_call: TRBJ2-3; v_call: TRBV30; cdr3_length: 17; cdr3_aa: CAWMLRGGPTSTDTQYF; cdr3_nt: TGTGCCTGGATGTTACGGGGGGGACCCACTAGCACAGATACGCAGTATTTT
clone_size: NA; d_call: NA; j_call: TRBJ2-3; v_call: TRBV27; cdr3_length: 17; cdr3_aa: CASSFQQGSTRTDTQYF; cdr3_nt: TGTGCCAGCAGTTTTCAACAGGGATCTACTCGAACAGATACGCAGTATTTT
clone_size: NA; d_call: NA; j_call: TRBJ2-3; v_call: TRBV5-1; cdr3_length: 14; cdr3_aa: CASSLGGPGDTQYF; cdr3_nt: TGCGCCAGCAGCTTGGGGGGGCCCGGAGATACGCAGTATTTT
clone_size: NA; d_call: TRBD2; j_call: TRBJ2-1; v_call: TRBV6-6; cdr3_length: 15; cdr3_aa: CASSGGTGLVDEQFF; cdr3_nt: TGTGCCAGCAGCGGGGGGACGGGGCTAGTCGATGAGCAGTTCTTC
clone_size: NA; d_call: TRBD2; j_call: TRBJ2-5; v_call: TRBV7-3; cdr3_length: 13; cdr3_aa: CASSRGGGETQYF; cdr3_nt: TGTGCCAGCAGCCGAGGCGGGGGGGAGACCCAGTACTTC
clone_size: NA; d_call: NA; j_call: TRBJ2-5; v_call: TRBV11-2; cdr3_length: 13; cdr3_aa: CASSRGIQETQYF; cdr3_nt: TGTGCCAGCAGCAGGGGAATCCAAGAGACCCAGTACTTC
clone_size: NA; d_call: TRBD1; j_call: TRBJ1-4; v_call: TRBV28; cdr3_length: 18; cdr3_aa: CASSLEREVDRGNEKLFF; cdr3_nt: TGTGCCAGCAGTTTAGAGCGTGAGGTGGACAGGGGGAATGAAAAACTGTTTTTT